This T cell receptor (beta chain) was sequenced for a study of T cells in Graves' hyperthyroidism and ophthalmopathy. The hyperthyroidism was newly diagnosed and had lasted under 2 months; the patients were aged 18 to 65. Points on this clonotype: At one end, the junction sequence differs from germline, possibly due to a read error.

Template material for amplifying TCR beta CDR3 regions consisted of RNA transcripts. The primer set for the first-round RT-PCR of the TCR CDR3 was HTBI. TCRdb itself ran the multiplex PCR reads through MiXCR, one entry per CDR3 protein. In the table there are approximately 49,000 distinct CDR3 sequences, roughly 51% of which are singletons. CDR1 and CDR2 from the germline V gene are SGHRS and YFSETQ. The CDR3 extends over 15 amino acids. The receptor's source is a man between 18 and 29 years old with Graves' hyperthyroidism. What was sequenced was peripheral blood or thyroid tissue (not recorded which). The chain links TRBV5-1 to TRBJ2-7, with a possible D match to TRBD1 (6 bases). For the CDR3, the DNA is TGTGCCAGCAGCAGTTACGGGACAAGGGGGTACGAGCAGTACTTC. Its protein is CASSSYGTRGYEQYF.